The clone carrying this T cell receptor (beta chain) has just one count. The sample belongs to a study of shared clonotypes between healthy human individuals. Across the study: Three plates were used per donor for CD4 naive, three for CD4 memory, two for CD8 naive and one for CD8 memory.

Measured with immunoSEQ multiplex PCR; TCRdb has only the in-frame clones, and not every one. Counted here are roughly 2.6 million clones, 85% to 95% occurring once; the ten biggest clones make up roughly 0.13%. Each sample came from a Caucasian adult donor living in Nashville, Tennessee. Germline-derived CDR1 and CDR2 are SNHLY and FYNNEI. V was clipped by 6 bases and J by 4 bases; unmatched bases: 6. The CDR3 covers 14 residues. Sequencing used naive CD4+ T cells sorted from blood. Subset noted: CD45RA+ positively selected. The chain employs TRBV2 and TRBJ2-7; 10 bases map to TRBD1. The receptor was isolated from a man younger than 30 in good health. Here the CDR3 DNA reads TGTGCCAGCAGGGTGACAGGGGGCATGTACGAGCAGTACTTC. Amino acids: CASRVTGGMYEQYF.